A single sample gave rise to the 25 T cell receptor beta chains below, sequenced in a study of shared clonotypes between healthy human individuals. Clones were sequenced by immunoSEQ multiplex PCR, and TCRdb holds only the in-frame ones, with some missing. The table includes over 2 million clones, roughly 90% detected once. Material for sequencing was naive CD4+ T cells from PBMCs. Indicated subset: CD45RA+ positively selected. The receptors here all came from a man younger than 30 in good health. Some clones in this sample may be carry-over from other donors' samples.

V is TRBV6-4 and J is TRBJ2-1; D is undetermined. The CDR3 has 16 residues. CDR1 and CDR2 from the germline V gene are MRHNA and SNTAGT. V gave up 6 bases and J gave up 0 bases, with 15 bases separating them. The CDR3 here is CASRVVASSSYNEQFF. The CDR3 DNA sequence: TGTGCCAGCAGAGTGGTGGCCAGCAGCTCCTACAATGAGCAGTTCTTC.

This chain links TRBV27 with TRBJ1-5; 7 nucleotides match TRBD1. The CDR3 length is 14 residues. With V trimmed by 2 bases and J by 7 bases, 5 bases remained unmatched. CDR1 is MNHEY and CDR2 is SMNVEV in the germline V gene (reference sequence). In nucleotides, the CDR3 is TGTGCCAGCAGTTTAAGAACAGGGGAACAGCCCCAGCATTTT. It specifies CASSLRTGEQPQHF.

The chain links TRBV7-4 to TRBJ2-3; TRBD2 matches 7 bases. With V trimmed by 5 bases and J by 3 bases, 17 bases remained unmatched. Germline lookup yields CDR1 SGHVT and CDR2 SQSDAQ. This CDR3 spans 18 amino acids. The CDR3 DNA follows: TGTGCCAGCAGCCTAAGATCAACGTGGCGGGAGTTAACAGATACGCAGTATTTT. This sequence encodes CASSLRSTWRELTDTQYF.

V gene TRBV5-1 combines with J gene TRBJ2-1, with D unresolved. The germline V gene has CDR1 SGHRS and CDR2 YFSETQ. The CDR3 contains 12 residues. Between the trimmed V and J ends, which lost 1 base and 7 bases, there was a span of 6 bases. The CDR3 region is CASSLIPNEQFF. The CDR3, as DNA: TGCGCCAGCAGCTTGATTCCTAATGAGCAGTTCTTC.

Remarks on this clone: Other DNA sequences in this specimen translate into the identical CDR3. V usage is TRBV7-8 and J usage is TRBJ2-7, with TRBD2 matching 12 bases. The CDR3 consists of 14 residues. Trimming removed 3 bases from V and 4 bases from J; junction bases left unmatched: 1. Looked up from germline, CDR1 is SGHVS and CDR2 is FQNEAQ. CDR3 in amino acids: CASSFGTSGYEQYF. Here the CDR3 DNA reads TGTGCCAGCAGCTTTGGGACTAGCGGGTACGAGCAGTACTTC.

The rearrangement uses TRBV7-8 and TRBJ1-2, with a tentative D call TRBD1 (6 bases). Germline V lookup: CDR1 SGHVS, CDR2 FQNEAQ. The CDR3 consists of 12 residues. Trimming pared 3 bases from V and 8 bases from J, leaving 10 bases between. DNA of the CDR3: TGTGCCAGCAGCTTTGGGGGGCGCGGCTACACCTTC. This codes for CASSFGGRGYTF. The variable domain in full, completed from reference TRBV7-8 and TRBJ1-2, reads GAGVSQSPRYKVAKRGQDVALRCDPISGHVSLFWYQQALGQGPEFLTYFQNEAQLDKSGLPSDRFFAERPEGSVSTLKIQRTQQEDSAVYLCASSFGGRGYTFGSGTRLTVV.

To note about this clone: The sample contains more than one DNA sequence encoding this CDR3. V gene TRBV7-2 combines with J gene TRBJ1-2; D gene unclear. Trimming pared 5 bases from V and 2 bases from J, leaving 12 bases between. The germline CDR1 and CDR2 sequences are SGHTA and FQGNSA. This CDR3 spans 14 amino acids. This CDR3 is CASSLGGGNYGYTF. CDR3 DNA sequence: TGTGCCAGCAGCCTCGGTGGCGGAAACTATGGCTACACCTTC.

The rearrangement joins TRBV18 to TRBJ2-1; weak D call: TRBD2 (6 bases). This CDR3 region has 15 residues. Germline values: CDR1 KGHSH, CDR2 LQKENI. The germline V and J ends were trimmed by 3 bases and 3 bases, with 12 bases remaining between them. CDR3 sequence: CASSPLPGLYNEQFF. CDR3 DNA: TGTGCCAGCTCACCCTTACCGGGACTCTACAATGAGCAGTTCTTC.

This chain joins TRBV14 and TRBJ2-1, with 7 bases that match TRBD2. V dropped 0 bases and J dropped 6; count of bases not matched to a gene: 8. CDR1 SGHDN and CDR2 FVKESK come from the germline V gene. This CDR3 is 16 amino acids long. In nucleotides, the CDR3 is TGTGCCAGCAGCCAAGAGTGGGCGGGAGTAGGCAATGAGCAGTTCTTC. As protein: CASSQEWAGVGNEQFF.

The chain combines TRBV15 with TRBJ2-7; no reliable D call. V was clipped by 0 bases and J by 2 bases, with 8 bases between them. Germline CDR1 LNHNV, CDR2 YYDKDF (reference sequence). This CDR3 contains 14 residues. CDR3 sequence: CATSRDARTYEQYF. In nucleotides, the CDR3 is TGTGCCACCAGCAGAGACGCCCGCACCTACGAGCAGTACTTC. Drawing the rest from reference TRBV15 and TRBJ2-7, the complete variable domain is DAMVIQNPRYQVTQFGKPVTLSCSQTLNHNVMYWYQQKSSQAPKLLFHYYDKDFNNEADTPDNFQSRRPNTSFCFLDIRSPGLGDTAMYLCATSRDARTYEQYFGPGTRLTVT.

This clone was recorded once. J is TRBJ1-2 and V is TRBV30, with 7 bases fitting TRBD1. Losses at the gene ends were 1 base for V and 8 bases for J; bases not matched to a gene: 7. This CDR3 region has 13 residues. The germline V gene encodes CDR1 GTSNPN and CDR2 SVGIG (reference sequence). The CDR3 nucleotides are TGTGCCTGGAGTGCACAGGGGAATGGAGGCTACACCTTC. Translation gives CAWSAQGNGGYTF.

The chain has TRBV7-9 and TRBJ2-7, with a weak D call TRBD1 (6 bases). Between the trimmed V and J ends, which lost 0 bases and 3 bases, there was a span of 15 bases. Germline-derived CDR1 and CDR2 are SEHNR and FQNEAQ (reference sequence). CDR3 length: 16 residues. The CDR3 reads CASSLAPQGRGYEQYF. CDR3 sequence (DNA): TGTGCCAGCAGCTTAGCCCCACAGGGAAGGGGCTACGAGCAGTACTTC.

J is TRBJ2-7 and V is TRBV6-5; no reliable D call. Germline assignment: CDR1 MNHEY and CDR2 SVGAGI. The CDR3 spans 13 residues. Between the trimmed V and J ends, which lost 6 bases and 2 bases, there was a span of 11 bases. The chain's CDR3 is CASRHDKTYEQYF. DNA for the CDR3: TGTGCCAGCAGACACGACAAAACCTACGAGCAGTACTTC.

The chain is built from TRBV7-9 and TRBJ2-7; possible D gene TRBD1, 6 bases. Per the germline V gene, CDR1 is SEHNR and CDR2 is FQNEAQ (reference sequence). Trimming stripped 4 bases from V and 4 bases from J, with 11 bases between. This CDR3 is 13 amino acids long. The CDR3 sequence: CASSSGHGYEQYF. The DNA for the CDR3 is TGTGCCAGCAGCTCGGGACATGGATACGAGCAGTACTTC.

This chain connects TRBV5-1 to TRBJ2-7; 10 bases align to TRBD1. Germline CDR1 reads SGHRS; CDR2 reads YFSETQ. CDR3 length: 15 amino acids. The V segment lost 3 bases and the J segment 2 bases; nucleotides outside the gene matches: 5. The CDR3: CASSSWDRGTYEQYF. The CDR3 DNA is TGCGCCAGCAGCTCGTGGGACAGGGGTACCTACGAGCAGTACTTC.

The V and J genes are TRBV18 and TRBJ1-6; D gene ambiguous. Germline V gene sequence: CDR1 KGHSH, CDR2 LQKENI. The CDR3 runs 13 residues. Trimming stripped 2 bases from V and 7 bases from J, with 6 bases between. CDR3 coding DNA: TGTGCCAGCTCACCAGTTCCGAATTCACCCCTCCACTTT. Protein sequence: CASSPVPNSPLHF.

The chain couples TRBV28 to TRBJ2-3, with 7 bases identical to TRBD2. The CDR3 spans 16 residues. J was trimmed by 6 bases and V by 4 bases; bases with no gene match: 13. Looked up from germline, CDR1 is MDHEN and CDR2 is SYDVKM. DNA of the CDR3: TGTGCCAGCAGTTCCCCCACGGGGGGAGTACGTGATACGCAGTATTTT. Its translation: CASSSPTGGVRDTQYF.

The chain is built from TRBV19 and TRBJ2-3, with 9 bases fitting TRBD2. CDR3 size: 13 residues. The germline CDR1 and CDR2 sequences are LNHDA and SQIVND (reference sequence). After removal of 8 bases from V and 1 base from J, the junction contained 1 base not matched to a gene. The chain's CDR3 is CASRLAGTDTQYF. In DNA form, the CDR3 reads TGTGCCAGTCGACTAGCGGGCACAGATACGCAGTATTTT.

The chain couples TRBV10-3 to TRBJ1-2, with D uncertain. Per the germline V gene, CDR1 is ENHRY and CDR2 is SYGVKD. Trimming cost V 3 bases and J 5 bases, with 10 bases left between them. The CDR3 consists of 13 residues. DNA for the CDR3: TGTGCCATCAGTGATGAAAGCGAATATGGCTACACCTTC. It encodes CAISDESEYGYTF.

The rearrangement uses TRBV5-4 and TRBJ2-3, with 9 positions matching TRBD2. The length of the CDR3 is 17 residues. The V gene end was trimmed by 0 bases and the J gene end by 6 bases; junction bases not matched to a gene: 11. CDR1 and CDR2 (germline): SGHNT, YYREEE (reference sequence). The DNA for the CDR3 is TGTGCCAGCAGCTTGGTCTTGGGAGCGGGAGGCGCCGATACGCAGTATTTT. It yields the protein CASSLVLGAGGADTQYF.

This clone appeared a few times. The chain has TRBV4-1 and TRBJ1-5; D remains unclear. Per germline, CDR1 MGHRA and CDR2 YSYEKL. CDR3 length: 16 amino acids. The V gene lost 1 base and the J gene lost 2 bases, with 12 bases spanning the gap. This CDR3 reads CASSQGVGSGNQPQHF. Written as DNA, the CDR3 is TGCGCCAGCAGCCAAGGGGTAGGGTCGGGCAATCAGCCCCAGCATTTT.

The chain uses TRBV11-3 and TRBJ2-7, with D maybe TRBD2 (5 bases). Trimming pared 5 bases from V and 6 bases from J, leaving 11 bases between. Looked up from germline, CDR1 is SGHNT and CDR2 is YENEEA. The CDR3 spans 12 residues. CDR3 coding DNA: TGTGCCAGCAGCCAAAGCGGTGCCGAGCAGTACTTC. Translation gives CASSQSGAEQYF.

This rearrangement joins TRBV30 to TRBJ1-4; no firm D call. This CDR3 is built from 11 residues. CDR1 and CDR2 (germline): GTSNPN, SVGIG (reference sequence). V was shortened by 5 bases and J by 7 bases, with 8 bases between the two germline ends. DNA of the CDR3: TGTGCCTGGGCGTCGAGTGAAAAACTGTTTTTT. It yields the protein CAWASSEKLFF.

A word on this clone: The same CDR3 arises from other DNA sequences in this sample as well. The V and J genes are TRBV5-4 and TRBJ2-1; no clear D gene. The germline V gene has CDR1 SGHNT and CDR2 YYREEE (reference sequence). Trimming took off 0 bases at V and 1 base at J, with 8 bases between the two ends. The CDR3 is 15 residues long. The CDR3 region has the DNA TGTGCCAGCAGCTTGGGTTCCCAGTCCTACAATGAGCAGTTCTTC. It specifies CASSLGSQSYNEQFF. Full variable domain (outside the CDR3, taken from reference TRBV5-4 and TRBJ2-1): ETGVTQSPTHLIKTRGQQVTLRCSSQSGHNTVSWYQQALGQGPQFIFQYYREEENGRGNFPPRFSGLQFPNYSSELNVNALELDDSALYLCASSLGSQSYNEQFFGPGTRLTVL.

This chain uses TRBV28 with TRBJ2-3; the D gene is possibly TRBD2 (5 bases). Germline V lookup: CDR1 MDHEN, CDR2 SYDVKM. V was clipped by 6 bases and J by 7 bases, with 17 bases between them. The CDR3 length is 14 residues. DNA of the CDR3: TGTGCCAGCAGGACTACCCCCCCGTGGAATACGCAGTATTTT. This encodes CASRTTPPWNTQYF.